The clone carrying this T cell receptor beta chain was seen only a few times. Its antigen is not identified. This entry is derived from a study of T cell responses to AZD1222 COVID-19 vaccine. The overall study: Pooling of second doses given at about 4 or about 12 weeks was done.

Germline assignment: CDR1 PRHDT and CDR2 FYEKMQ (reference sequence). The CDR3 has 13 residues. Losses at the gene ends were 5 bases for V and 3 bases for J; bases not matched to a gene: 2. TCRdb's copy holds only in-frame clones and misses some; the assay was immunoSEQ multiplex PCR. Of under 200,000 clones in the sample, roughly 89% were seen once. Study-wide results and limits: The CD4 TCRs associated with vaccination extended across spike and predominated at 160-218 and 743-854. Repertoires were obtained solely post-peak T cell response. The donor group comprised mostly white British people and more females; the analysis possibly underestimated clonal diversity.

The rearrangement joins TRBV13 to TRBJ2-7; 9 bases line up with TRBD1. Here the sequenced sample was peripheral blood, taken on day 0 of AZD1222 vaccination. The receptor was isolated from an adult in good health. The CDR3 sequence: CASSRGQGYEQYF. In DNA form, the CDR3 reads TGTGCCAGCAGCCGGGGACAGGGCTACGAGCAGTACTTC.